This T cell receptor beta chain was captured in a study of T cell repertoires in cytomegalovirus infection. Study as a whole: Shared public TCR beta signatures pointed to both CMV infection and a matching HLA type.

TCRdb re-derived calls from the reads in MiXCR, one entry per CDR3 protein. The sample has about 230,000 distinct CDR3 sequences; about 23% are singletons. This CDR3 is built from 12 residues. V was cut by 8 bases and J by 0 bases, with 7 bases left in between. In germline, CDR1 is SEHNR, CDR2 FQNEAQ (reference sequence). This receptor was obtained from a human donor in good health (CMV status not recorded). Some clones in this sample may be carry-over from other donors' samples. The rearrangement uses TRBV7-9 and TRBJ1-1; possibly TRBD1 for D (5 bases). The sample taken for sequencing was CD8+ T cells from PBMCs. The CDR3 nucleotides read TGTGCCAGCGGCAGGGTGAACACTGAAGCTTTCTTT. Protein: CASGRVNTEAFF.